This T cell receptor beta chain was captured by sequencing in a study of T cell changes during pregnancy in multiple sclerosis. The germline CDR1 and CDR2 sequences are MNHNS and SASEGT. This CDR3 is built from 11 residues. The V gene lost 8 bases and the J gene lost 6 bases, with 10 bases spanning the gap. Data came from immunoSEQ multiplex PCR; TCRdb stores just in-frame clones and leaves some out. The sample gives tens of thousands of clones, roughly 93% of which show up once; about 0.8% is in the top ten. The genes are TRBV6-1 and TRBJ1-1; D is ambiguous. This TCR came from a female donor with multiple sclerosis, enrolled in a pregnancy study. Sequencing used peripheral blood, obtained in the third trimester of pregnancy. CDR3: CASFLFPEAFF. CDR3 sequence (DNA): TGTGCCAGCTTCCTATTCCCTGAAGCTTTCTTT.